The following is a T cell receptor beta chain sequence with its context. Its specificity is not known. The sample originates from a study of T cells expressing NK-cell markers. TCRdb re-called the 5' RACE reads; every CDR3 protein appears as one record, without DNA. The repertoire table contains 300,000 to 450,000 distinct CDR3 sequences. Study-wide points: In six donors, dominant NKG2C+ clonotypes were about 1.0-7.5% of CD8+ T cells.

The CDR3 contains 12 residues. Germline V gene sequence: CDR1 LNHDA, CDR2 SQIVND (reference sequence). The receptor's source is a man aged 18-75 years in good health. The chain joins TRBV19 to TRBJ1-2. Sequenced: blood T cells: a sorted CD56 or NKG2C T cell subset, CD4+ or CD8+ T cells, or bulk PBMC T cells (not recorded which). CDR3 in amino acids: CASRGYRYGYTF. The variable domain in full, completed from reference TRBV19 and TRBJ1-2, reads DGGITQSPKYLFRKEGQNVTLSCEQNLNHDAMYWYRQDPGQGLRLIYYSQIVNDFQKGDIAEGYSVSREKKESFPLTVTSAQKNPTAFYLCASRGYRYGYTFGSGTRLTVV.